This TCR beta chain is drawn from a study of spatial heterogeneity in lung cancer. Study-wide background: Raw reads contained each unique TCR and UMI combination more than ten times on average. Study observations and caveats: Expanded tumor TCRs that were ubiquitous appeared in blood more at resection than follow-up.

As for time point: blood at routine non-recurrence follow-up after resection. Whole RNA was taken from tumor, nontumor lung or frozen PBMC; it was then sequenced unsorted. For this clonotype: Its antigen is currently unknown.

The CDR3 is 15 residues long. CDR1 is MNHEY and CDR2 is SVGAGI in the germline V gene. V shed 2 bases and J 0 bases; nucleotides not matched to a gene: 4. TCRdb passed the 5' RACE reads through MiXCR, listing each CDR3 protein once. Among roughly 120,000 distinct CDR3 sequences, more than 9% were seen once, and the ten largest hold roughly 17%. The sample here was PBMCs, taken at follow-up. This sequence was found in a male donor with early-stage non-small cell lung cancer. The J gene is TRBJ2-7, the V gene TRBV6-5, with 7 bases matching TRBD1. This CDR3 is CASSYDRASSYEQYF. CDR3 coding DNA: TGTGCCAGCAGTTACGACAGGGCAAGCTCCTACGAGCAGTACTTC.